Shown below are 29 T cell receptor beta chains from a single sample sequenced in a study of T cell changes during pregnancy in multiple sclerosis. Sequenced by immunoSEQ multiplex PCR; TCRdb stores in-frame clones only, minus some. The data hold 55,000 or so clones, with about 92% observed a single time. The source material was CD4+ T cells from peripheral blood mononuclear cells, sampled after pregnancy. The receptors derive from a female donor in good health, enrolled as a control in a pregnancy study.

The rearrangement links TRBV5-1 to TRBJ1-2, with 7 bases matching TRBD1. This CDR3 is 14 amino acids long. Germline V gives CDR1 SGHRS, CDR2 YFSETQ. Trimming cost V 4 bases and J 5 bases; bases outside gene matches: 8. The DNA of the CDR3 is TGCGCCAGCAGCACCGGACAGGCAGGGTATGGCTACACCTTC. Translation gives CASSTGQAGYGYTF.

The rearrangement uses TRBV6-1 and TRBJ2-7, with a weak D call TRBD1 (7 bases). CDR1 and CDR2 (germline): MNHNS, SASEGT. V gave up 1 base and J gave up 4 bases, with 14 bases separating them. This CDR3 comprises 15 residues. For the CDR3, the DNA is TGTGCCAGCAGTGAAGGCAGGGGGGTTGGGTACGAGCAGTACTTC. Translation gives CASSEGRGVGYEQYF.

The chain links TRBV10-3 to TRBJ2-1; the match to TRBD1 covers 8 bases. Germline V lookup: CDR1 ENHRY, CDR2 SYGVKD. The CDR3 length is 15 residues. V lost 2 bases to trimming and J lost 6 bases; unmatched junction nucleotides: 6. The CDR3 spells CAISETGQGRNEQFF. CDR3 DNA: TGTGCCATCAGTGAGACCGGACAGGGTCGCAATGAGCAGTTCTTC.

Concerning this clone itself: The sample has other DNA sequences that encode this CDR3 too. The rearrangement uses TRBV7-2 and TRBJ1-2; 7 bases match TRBD1. The germline CDR1 and CDR2 sequences are SGHTA and FQGNSA. The CDR3 runs 15 residues. V was clipped by 0 bases and J by 5 bases; unmatched bases: 6. The CDR3 reads CASSLALQGTYGYTF. The CDR3 nucleotides read TGTGCCAGCAGCTTAGCGCTACAGGGGACTTATGGCTACACCTTC.

This clone was seen once. The gene calls are TRBV7-6 and TRBJ2-2, with D possibly being TRBD2 (5 bases). CDR3 length equals 12 residues. CDR1 is SGHVS, CDR2 FNYEAQ, per germline. Trimming took 3 bases from V and 11 from J, leaving 10 bases between them. The CDR3, as DNA: TGTGCCAGCAGCTTGGAGGAGTTCGAGCTGTTTTTT. Protein: CASSLEEFELFF.

The chain uses TRBV27 and TRBJ1-5, with D perhaps TRBD1 (5 bases). Germline V gene data show CDR1 as MNHEY and CDR2 as SMNVEV (reference sequence). Trimming took 8 bases from V and 2 from J, leaving 19 bases between them. The CDR3 consists of 16 residues. The CDR3 DNA sequence: TGTGCCAGCGGTAAGCTGGGCAGGGTTGGCAATCAGCCCCAGCATTTT. Translation gives CASGKLGRVGNQPQHF.

CDR3: CASSQDQDRGLRNQPQHF. In DNA form, the CDR3 reads TGCGCCAGCAGCCAAGATCAGGACAGGGGGCTGCGCAATCAGCCCCAGCATTTT. The chain uses TRBV4-3 and TRBJ1-5; 11 bases line up with TRBD1. V trimming: 0 bases; J trimming: 2 bases; junction bases outside the gene matches: 6. The CDR3 length is 18 residues. CDR1 is LGHNA and CDR2 is YSLEER in the germline V gene.

This clone occurred a few times. The rearrangement uses TRBV5-6 and TRBJ1-6; tentatively, D is TRBD1 (5 bases). The V gene lost 1 base and the J gene lost 5 bases, with 7 bases spanning the gap. The V gene's germline CDR1 is SGHDT and CDR2 YYEEEE. There are 14 residues in the CDR3. The CDR3 sequence: CASSLSGHNSPLHF. The CDR3, as DNA: TGTGCCAGCAGCTTGTCAGGGCATAATTCACCCCTCCACTTT.

The chain recombines TRBV7-2 with TRBJ1-1; no clear D. This CDR3 is 14 amino acids long. Between the trimmed V and J ends, which lost 5 bases and 5 bases, there was a span of 15 bases. Germline-derived CDR1 and CDR2 are SGHTA and FQGNSA. This CDR3 reads CASSPQRGLTEAFF. CDR3 nucleotides: TGTGCCAGCAGCCCCCAGCGCGGGCTAACTGAAGCTTTCTTT.

This clone showed up just once. The V and J genes are TRBV11-1 and TRBJ1-1; D not certain. The CDR3 totals 13 residues. V was shortened by 4 bases and J by 6 bases, with 12 bases between the two germline ends. CDR1 is SGHAT and CDR2 is FQDESV in the germline V gene (reference sequence). The CDR3 DNA reads TGTGCCAGCAGCTCCGTCATGGGCCCTGAAGCTTTCTTT. Its protein is CASSSVMGPEAFF.

This clone was detected only a few times. The chain recombines TRBV14 with TRBJ2-1; 9 positions match TRBD1. This CDR3 contains 13 residues. Germline values: CDR1 SGHDN, CDR2 FVKESK. V was clipped by 5 bases and J by 9 bases; unmatched bases: 5. The CDR3 bases are TGTGCCAGCAGCACTCTACAGGGGGCTGAGCAGTTCTTC. Translating gives CASSTLQGAEQFF.

The CDR3 bases are TGTGCCAGCGGACAGAACTATGGCTACACCTTC. This translates into CASGQNYGYTF. This chain uses TRBV7-2 with TRBJ1-2; D perhaps matches TRBD1 (6 bases). V was cut by 8 bases and J by 2 bases, with 6 bases left in between. The CDR3 contains 11 residues. Germline lookup yields CDR1 SGHTA and CDR2 FQGNSA.

J is TRBJ1-1 and V is TRBV4-2; 7 bases align to TRBD1. CDR1 and CDR2 from the germline V gene are LGHNA and YNFKEQ. V gave up 6 bases and J gave up 3 bases; unmatched junction bases: 16. This CDR3 has 17 residues. Here the CDR3 DNA reads TGTGCCAGCAGGCCCGATCCAAACAGGGGAAGGGACACTGAAGCTTTCTTT. Protein: CASRPDPNRGRDTEAFF.

The chain employs TRBV5-6 and TRBJ2-3; D is ambiguous. The V end was cut by 1 base, the J end by 4 bases, with 4 bases between. CDR3 length: 12 amino acids. The V gene's germline CDR1 is SGHDT and CDR2 YYEEEE. CDR3 in DNA: TGTGCCAGCAGCTTGATAGCAGATACGCAGTATTTT. It is translated as CASSLIADTQYF.

The chain links TRBV27 to TRBJ1-1, with 7 bases matching TRBD1. CDR3 length equals 15 residues. Trimming removed 1 base from V and 1 base from J; junction bases left unmatched: 3. Per the germline V gene, CDR1 is MNHEY and CDR2 is SMNVEV (reference sequence). CDR3 residues: CASSLYRTGNTEAFF. CDR3 sequence (DNA): TGTGCCAGCAGTTTATATAGGACAGGGAACACTGAAGCTTTCTTT.

This chain joins TRBV6-1 and TRBJ2-7; TRBD2 is a possible D gene (7 bases). The CDR3 sequence is 14 residues long. V gave up 5 bases and J gave up 2 bases, with 13 bases separating them. Germline V gene data show CDR1 as MNHNS and CDR2 as SASEGT. The DNA of the CDR3 is TGTGCCAGCAGTAAGGGGGGGACCGCCTACGAGCAGTACTTC. Protein sequence: CASSKGGTAYEQYF.

The chain employs TRBV5-8 and TRBJ2-7; TRBD1 matches 9 bases. In germline, CDR1 is SGHTS, CDR2 YDEGEE. The CDR3 has 17 residues. V shed 3 bases, J shed 6 bases, and the junction held 16 bases outside the gene matches. CDR3 DNA sequence: TGTGCCAGCAGCTATTACGCGGGACAGGGAGACAGTGGCGAGCAGTACTTC. This translates into CASSYYAGQGDSGEQYF.

The rearrangement links TRBV7-8 to TRBJ2-3; 10 nucleotides align to TRBD2. In germline, CDR1 is SGHVS, CDR2 FQNEAQ. The CDR3 has 14 residues. After removal of 4 bases from V and 11 bases from J, the junction contained 9 bases not matched to a gene. The chain's CDR3 is CASSSTLTSGQQYF. CDR3 nucleotides: TGTGCCAGCAGCTCAACCTTGACTAGCGGGCAGCAGTATTTT. The full variable domain, in which reference TRBV7-8 and TRBJ2-3 provide the parts outside the CDR3, is GAGVSQSPRYKVAKRGQDVALRCDPISGHVSLFWYQQALGQGPEFLTYFQNEAQLDKSGLPSDRFFAERPEGSVSTLKIQRTQQEDSAVYLCASSSTLTSGQQYFGPGTRLTVL.

The CDR3 sequence: CASSSADTRLTDTQYF. The CDR3 DNA reads TGTGCCAGCAGCTCCGCGGACACGAGATTGACAGATACGCAGTATTTT. The rearrangement joins TRBV7-2 to TRBJ2-3; weak D call: TRBD1 (5 bases). The CDR3 is made up of 16 amino acids. V was clipped by 4 bases and J by 3 bases, with 17 bases between them. Looked up from germline, CDR1 is SGHTA and CDR2 is FQGNSA.

V usage is TRBV7-8 and J usage is TRBJ1-2, with D possibly being TRBD1 (6 bases). The CDR3 is made up of 15 amino acids. V was clipped by 4 bases and J by 7 bases, with 19 bases between them. Germline values: CDR1 SGHVS, CDR2 FQNEAQ. The CDR3 sequence is CASSSHADRLLGYTF. The CDR3 DNA reads TGTGCCAGCAGCTCACATGCGGACAGACTTCTTGGCTACACCTTC.

The chain is built from TRBV5-1 and TRBJ2-5, with 7 bases that match TRBD2. This CDR3 is built from 13 residues. CDR1 SGHRS and CDR2 YFSETQ come from the germline V gene. Losses at the gene ends were 5 bases for V and 1 base for J; bases not matched to a gene: 2. CDR3 sequence: CASRRGSQETQYF. CDR3 DNA: TGCGCCAGCAGGCGGGGGAGCCAAGAGACCCAGTACTTC.

The V and J genes are TRBV2 and TRBJ1-2, with D unresolved. The germline V gene encodes CDR1 SNHLY and CDR2 FYNNEI. V was pared by 2 bases and J by 7 bases, with 14 bases between. The CDR3 sequence is 14 residues long. The CDR3 DNA is TGTGCCAGCAGTGAAACAACAGTTGATACTGGCTACACCTTC. Amino acids: CASSETTVDTGYTF.

The chain combines TRBV7-2 with TRBJ2-5; weak D call: TRBD1 (6 bases). The germline V gene encodes CDR1 SGHTA and CDR2 FQGNSA. The CDR3 is 14 residues long. V was clipped by 3 bases and J by 4 bases, with 12 bases between them. CDR3 protein: CASSFSQGAETQYF. CDR3 in DNA: TGTGCCAGCAGCTTTTCACAGGGCGCAGAGACCCAGTACTTC.

The J gene is TRBJ2-1, the V gene TRBV4-2; 10 nucleotides match TRBD2. The CDR3 extends over 15 amino acids. Germline CDR1 reads LGHNA; CDR2 reads YNFKEQ. Losses at the gene ends were 0 bases for V and 4 bases for J; bases not matched to a gene: 0. CDR3 amino acids: CASSQDSGGYNEQFF. The CDR3 nucleotides read TGTGCCAGCAGCCAAGATAGCGGGGGGTACAATGAGCAGTTCTTC.

V and J are TRBV27 and TRBJ1-2, with D unclear. The CDR3 has 14 residues. With 6 bases removed from V and 3 bases from J, the gap between germline ends came to 14 bases. The germline CDR1 and CDR2 sequences are MNHEY and SMNVEV (reference sequence). The CDR3: CASRPRGFDYGYTF. The CDR3 DNA reads as TGTGCCAGCAGGCCCCGGGGATTCGACTATGGCTACACCTTC.

This chain links TRBV19 with TRBJ1-2, with D perhaps matching TRBD1 (6 bases). CDR3 size: 13 residues. V was trimmed by 9 bases and J by 4 bases, leaving 15 bases between them. CDR1 and CDR2 (germline): LNHDA, SQIVND (reference sequence). Here the CDR3 reads CASDSGQPYGYTF. The CDR3 coding sequence is TGTGCCAGCGACTCGGGACAACCCTATGGCTACACCTTC.

This clone was seen more than once but under ten times. This chain joins TRBV18 and TRBJ2-5, with D uncertain. Looked up from germline, CDR1 is KGHSH and CDR2 is LQKENI. CDR3 length: 14 amino acids. V shed 5 bases and J shed 2 bases, with 12 bases lying between them. The CDR3 region is CASSIVADQETQYF. DNA for the CDR3: TGTGCCAGCTCAATCGTCGCGGATCAAGAGACCCAGTACTTC. The variable domain in full, completed from reference TRBV18 and TRBJ2-5, reads NAGVMQNPRHLVRRRGQEARLRCSPMKGHSHVYWYRQLPEEGLKFMVYLQKENIIDESGMPKERFSAEFPKEGPSILRIQQVVRGDSAAYFCASSIVADQETQYFGPGTRLLVL.

The chain links TRBV4-1 to TRBJ2-5; TRBD2 might be the D (6 bases). V was pared by 1 base and J by 4 bases, with 10 bases between. Germline CDR1 MGHRA, CDR2 YSYEKL. The CDR3 is made up of 14 amino acids. The CDR3 loop reads CASSQAGGGETQYF. In nucleotides, the CDR3 is TGCGCCAGCAGCCAAGCTGGGGGAGGAGAGACCCAGTACTTC.

V usage is TRBV5-4 and J usage is TRBJ2-7, with D perhaps TRBD1 (5 bases). CDR1 and CDR2 (germline): SGHNT, YYREEE (reference sequence). The CDR3 is 14 amino acids. The V end was cut by 3 bases, the J end by 6 bases, with 16 bases between. The CDR3 DNA sequence: TGTGCCAGCAGCTCCCTCCAGGGCGTGGGCGAGCAGTACTTC. It encodes CASSSLQGVGEQYF. The whole variable domain, remainder taken from reference TRBV5-4 and TRBJ2-7, is ETGVTQSPTHLIKTRGQQVTLRCSSQSGHNTVSWYQQALGQGPQFIFQYYREEENGRGNFPPRFSGLQFPNYSSELNVNALELDDSALYLCASSSLQGVGEQYFGPGTRLTVT.